Included here is one T cell receptor (beta chain) sequence, with context. Its antigen is still unknown. This sample is part of a study of CD8+ T cells in alopecia areata. At the level of the study: Percentage of affected scalp area was the basis on which treated patients' severity was scored. The study, taken as a whole, reports: Just one nonresponder means the tie between baseline CD8+ expansion and response stays uncertain.

Stated treatment: oral pan-JAK inhibitor, 5-10 mg twice daily. CDR3 length: 15 residues. Germline loops: CDR1 SGHAT, CDR2 FQNNGV. V shed 5 bases, J shed 6 bases, and the junction held 7 bases outside the gene matches. RNA extraction was followed by reverse transcription into cDNA, which acted as the sequencing template. Assay used: immunoSEQ multiplex PCR; TCRdb lists only in-frame clones, some missing. Of about 70,000 clones in the sample, 25% to 35% were seen once. Sequencing used CD8+ T cells sorted from blood, obtained at week 4, from a patient treated with tofacitinib. The TCR sequence derives from a human donor with alopecia areata. The gene calls are TRBV11-2 and TRBJ2-3, with 11 bases lining up with TRBD1. The CDR3 here is CASSATGTGGDTQYF. DNA of the CDR3: TGTGCCAGCAGCGCAACCGGGACAGGGGGTGATACGCAGTATTTT.